Listed here are 26 T cell receptor beta chains from one sample, sequenced in a study of cytomegalovirus exposure and HLA in healthy donors. Primers included in the PCR were 60 Vbeta and 13 Jbeta primers. This table comes from immunoSEQ multiplex PCR, and its TCRdb copy is limited to in-frame clones, with some not included. The table shows about 120,000 clones, with under 90% occurring only once. The specimen sequenced was PBMCs. The receptor set was obtained from a woman in her thirties or forties in good health and CMV-seronegative.

This chain joins TRBV15 and TRBJ2-3; the D is unclear. The V end lost 0 bases, the J end lost 3 bases, and 4 bases lay between the germline ends. CDR3 length equals 13 residues. CDR1 is LNHNV and CDR2 is YYDKDF in the germline V gene (reference sequence). Here the CDR3 DNA reads TGTGCCACCAGCAGAGACAGGACAGATACGCAGTATTTT. Its translation is CATSRDRTDTQYF.

The V call is TRBV11-1, the J call TRBJ1-1; 7 nucleotides align to TRBD1. Germline V gene sequence: CDR1 SGHAT, CDR2 FQDESV (reference sequence). The CDR3 loop spans 13 amino acids. The V gene end was trimmed by 5 bases and the J gene end by 8 bases; junction bases not matched to a gene: 8. CDR3 residues: CASSKVAGQEAFF. CDR3 in DNA: TGTGCCAGCAGCAAAGTCGCGGGACAGGAAGCTTTCTTT.

This clone was picked up a small number of times. The chain links TRBV6-4 to TRBJ2-7; 8 nucleotides match TRBD1. V shed 2 bases and J 2 bases; nucleotides not matched to a gene: 11. The CDR3 loop spans 17 amino acids. CDR1 MRHNA and CDR2 SNTAGT come from the germline V gene. CDR3 nucleotides: TGTGCCAGCAGTGACCGGGACAGGCACAGGGCTACCTACGAGCAGTACTTC. Its protein is CASSDRDRHRATYEQYF.

J is TRBJ2-2 and V is TRBV6-6; perhaps TRBD1 as D (6 bases). In germline, CDR1 is MNHNY, CDR2 SVGAGI (reference sequence). The V and J ends lost 6 bases and 0 bases respectively, with 14 bases between them. The CDR3 is 16 amino acids. The CDR3 DNA reads as TGTGCCAGCAGCAAGAACAGGGCCTCGAACACCGGGGAGCTGTTTTTT. Translated, it gives CASSKNRASNTGELFF.

A note on this clone: One end of the junction fails to match germline, which may point to a read error. The chain joins TRBV5-5 to TRBJ2-7, with a tentative D call TRBD2 (6 bases). This CDR3 spans 13 amino acids. Germline V gives CDR1 SGHKS, CDR2 YYEKEE (reference sequence). Here the CDR3 reads CASSLVGTARTNF. The CDR3 DNA follows: TGTGCCAGCAGCTTAGTAGGGACTGCTCGAACGAACTTC.

The rearrangement joins TRBV10-1 to TRBJ1-1; D unclear. Trimming shortened V by 2 bases and J by 3 bases, and 13 bases separated the two germline ends. Germline V lookup: CDR1 WNHNN, CDR2 SYGVQD (reference sequence). The CDR3 is 15 residues long. The CDR3 sequence: CASSENVEGDTEAFF. CDR3 in DNA: TGCGCCAGCAGTGAGAATGTCGAAGGAGACACTGAAGCTTTCTTT.

This clone was counted a few times. The rearrangement links TRBV7-3 to TRBJ2-2; TRBD2 aligns across 8 bases. The CDR3 length is 15 residues. Germline loops: CDR1 SGHTA, CDR2 FQGTGA. V shed 3 bases, J shed 6 bases, and the junction held 6 bases outside the gene matches. The CDR3 bases are TGTGCCAGCAGCTTTCAGCGGGGGATCCCCGGGGAGCTGTTTTTT. Protein sequence: CASSFQRGIPGELFF. Drawing the rest from reference TRBV7-3 and TRBJ2-2, the complete variable domain is GAGVSQTPSNKVTEKGKYVELRCDPISGHTALYWYRQSLGQGPEFLIYFQGTGAADDSGLPNDRFFAVRPEGSVSTLKIQRTERGDSAVYLCASSFQRGIPGELFFGEGSRLTVL.

V usage is TRBV7-9 and J usage is TRBJ2-7, with D possibly being TRBD2 (5 bases). Deletions cut 1 base from V and 7 bases from J, with 14 bases between. In germline, CDR1 is SEHNR, CDR2 FQNEAQ (reference sequence). The CDR3 is 14 residues long. The CDR3 region is CASSLVGTPGEQYF. DNA of the CDR3: TGTGCCAGCAGCTTAGTCGGCACTCCGGGGGAGCAGTACTTC.

V is TRBV7-8 and J is TRBJ1-2; 8 bases align to TRBD1. Germline-derived CDR1 and CDR2 are SGHVS and FQNEAQ. Unmatched junction bases numbered 14, after V lost 5 bases and J lost 3 bases. This CDR3 has 17 residues. The CDR3 protein is CASSPDNLGQGDYGYTF. The CDR3 nucleotides are TGTGCCAGCAGCCCCGATAATCTAGGACAGGGAGACTATGGCTACACCTTC.

This clone was counted a few times. J is TRBJ1-1 and V is TRBV11-3; D gene ambiguous. The CDR3 has 12 amino acids. V lost 4 bases and J lost 3, with 6 bases in between. In germline, CDR1 is SGHNT, CDR2 YENEEA. The CDR3 is CASSSEDTEAFF. The CDR3 nucleotides read TGTGCCAGCAGCTCCGAGGACACTGAAGCTTTCTTT. The full variable domain, with the rest looked up from reference TRBV11-3 and TRBJ1-1, is EAGVVQSPRYKIIEKKQPVAFWCNPISGHNTLYWYLQNLGQGPELLIRYENEEAVDDSQLPKDRFSAERLKGVDSTLKIQPAELGDSAVYLCASSSEDTEAFFGQGTRLTVV.

This sequence joins TRBV11-3 and TRBJ2-7, with D possibly being TRBD1 (7 bases). Deletions cut 2 bases from V and 7 bases from J, with 9 bases between. The germline V gene encodes CDR1 SGHNT and CDR2 YENEEA. CDR3 length: 12 amino acids. CDR3 region: CASSLQGGEQYF. The CDR3 coding sequence is TGTGCCAGCAGCTTACAGGGGGGAGAGCAGTACTTC. Using reference TRBV11-3 and TRBJ2-7 for the parts outside the CDR3, the full variable domain is EAGVVQSPRYKIIEKKQPVAFWCNPISGHNTLYWYLQNLGQGPELLIRYENEEAVDDSQLPKDRFSAERLKGVDSTLKIQPAELGDSAVYLCASSLQGGEQYFGPGTRLTVT.

This sequence joins TRBV4-2 and TRBJ1-5; D is possibly TRBD1 (5 bases). The CDR3 runs 16 residues. Germline CDR1 and CDR2: LGHNA and YNFKEQ. Trimming cost V 4 bases and J 5 bases, with 18 bases left between them. CDR3 residues: CASSPDVGGDDQPQHF. The DNA for the CDR3 is TGTGCCAGCAGCCCCGACGTCGGGGGGGACGATCAGCCCCAGCATTTT.

The chain employs TRBV7-2 and TRBJ1-5; a weak D match, TRBD1 (6 bases). CDR3 size: 15 residues. CDR1 is SGHTA and CDR2 is FQGNSA in the germline V gene. V lost 1 base, J lost 1 base, and 8 bases lay in between. The CDR3 region is CASSLGGQSNQPQHF. The CDR3 DNA is TGTGCCAGCAGCTTAGGAGGACAGAGCAATCAGCCCCAGCATTTT.

This rearrangement joins TRBV5-1 to TRBJ2-7; 7 nucleotides align to TRBD1. The CDR3 totals 14 residues. After removal of 0 bases from V and 5 bases from J, the junction contained 5 bases not matched to a gene. Germline CDR1 is SGHRS and CDR2 is YFSETQ. For the CDR3, the DNA is TGCGCCAGCAGCTTGGTAGGGGGCATGGACGAGCAGTACTTC. Translated, it gives CASSLVGGMDEQYF.

CDR3 sequence: CASSFWETGAEAFF. The CDR3 DNA is TGTGCCAGCAGCTTTTGGGAGACAGGGGCTGAAGCTTTCTTT. The V and J genes are TRBV13 and TRBJ1-1, with TRBD1 matching 8 bases. The CDR3 runs 14 residues. V trimming: 3 bases; J trimming: 6 bases; junction bases outside the gene matches: 6. CDR1 is PRHDT and CDR2 is FYEKMQ in the germline V gene (reference sequence).

The V gene is TRBV9, the J gene TRBJ2-5, with D possibly TRBD2 on 5 matching bases. V lost 2 bases and J lost 5, with 10 bases in between. Germline CDR1 SGDLS, CDR2 YYNGEE. This CDR3 contains 13 residues. CDR3 amino acids: CASSVGSLETQYF. CDR3 DNA sequence: TGTGCCAGCAGCGTGGGGAGTTTGGAGACCCAGTACTTC.

The J gene is TRBJ2-3, the V gene TRBV18; D perhaps matches TRBD2 (5 bases). CDR1 KGHSH and CDR2 LQKENI come from the germline V gene. This CDR3 is 16 amino acids long. V was pared by 2 bases and J by 2 bases, with 14 bases between. CDR3 residues: CASSPTEAPTTDTQYF. As DNA, the CDR3 is TGTGCCAGCTCACCAACGGAGGCTCCTACCACAGATACGCAGTATTTT.

Judged by abundance, this clone is medium-sized. V and J are TRBV19 and TRBJ2-7, with 10 nucleotides matching TRBD2. CDR3 length equals 16 residues. Trimming cost V 3 bases and J 1 base; bases outside gene matches: 6. Germline-derived CDR1 and CDR2 are LNHDA and SQIVND (reference sequence). CDR3 DNA sequence: TGTGCCAGTAGTATTTTAACTAGCGGGACTTCCTACGAGCAGTACTTC. Translating it yields CASSILTSGTSYEQYF.

The chain has TRBV4-1 and TRBJ1-5, with 7 bases aligning to TRBD1. V trimming: 0 bases; J trimming: 9 bases; junction bases outside the gene matches: 11. In germline, CDR1 is MGHRA, CDR2 YSYEKL. This CDR3 is built from 16 residues. The CDR3 reads CASSQEFGTAWGPQHF. CDR3 sequence (DNA): TGCGCCAGCAGCCAAGAGTTCGGGACAGCCTGGGGGCCCCAGCATTTT.

The chain links TRBV18 to TRBJ2-5; 9 nucleotides align to TRBD2. The CDR3 sequence is 16 residues long. V trimming: 2 bases; J trimming: 1 base; junction bases outside the gene matches: 5. Germline CDR1 and CDR2: KGHSH and LQKENI. CDR3 in DNA: TGTGCCAGCTCACCAATACCTAGCGGGGCCCAAGAGACCCAGTACTTC. It yields the protein CASSPIPSGAQETQYF.

The CDR3 is CASSDYRVTNEKLFF. CDR3 DNA sequence: TGTGCCAGCAGTGATTACAGAGTAACTAATGAAAAACTGTTTTTT. The genes are TRBV6-1 and TRBJ1-4, with D hard to call. Germline values: CDR1 MNHNS, CDR2 SASEGT. This CDR3 is 15 amino acids long. V gave up 3 bases and J gave up 1 base, with 9 bases separating them.

The rearrangement links TRBV5-4 to TRBJ1-1; 9 bases align to TRBD1. The CDR3 runs to 14 residues. V lost 4 bases and J lost 1; bases outside the gene matches: 2. The germline gives CDR1 SGHNT, CDR2 YYREEE (reference sequence). The CDR3 loop is CASSMGQGNTEAFF. The CDR3 DNA follows: TGTGCCAGCAGCATGGGACAGGGGAACACTGAAGCTTTCTTT.

On this clone: Distinct nucleotide sequences in the sample also encode this CDR3. The rearrangement uses TRBV4-2 and TRBJ1-2, with 7 bases matching TRBD1. Germline V gene lookup returns CDR1 LGHNA and CDR2 YNFKEQ. The CDR3 has 19 amino acids. The V and J ends lost 0 bases and 4 bases, in that order; junction bases with no gene match: 17. The CDR3 nucleotides are TGTGCCAGCAGCCAAGATTCCCCTAAGTCGGAGGGGGCGGGCTATGGCTACACCTTC. Translated, it gives CASSQDSPKSEGAGYGYTF.

This clone was seen only a few times. The chain recombines TRBV7-9 with TRBJ1-5; 9 bases line up with TRBD1. This CDR3 spans 14 amino acids. Losses at the gene ends were 3 bases for V and 4 bases for J; bases not matched to a gene: 1. Germline V gene lookup returns CDR1 SEHNR and CDR2 FQNEAQ (reference sequence). The CDR3 DNA sequence: TGTGCCAGCAGCTTTGGGACAGGGAATCAGCCCCAGCATTTT. Protein product: CASSFGTGNQPQHF. Full variable domain (outside the CDR3, taken from reference TRBV7-9 and TRBJ1-5): DTGVSQNPRHKITKRGQNVTFRCDPISEHNRLYWYRQTLGQGPEFLTYFQNEAQLEKSRLLSDRFSAERPKGSFSTLEIQRTEQGDSAMYLCASSFGTGNQPQHFGDGTRLSIL.

The CDR3 nucleotides are TGCGCCAGCAGCGACCAGGGGAACACTGAAGCTTTCTTT. Protein sequence: CASSDQGNTEAFF. This rearrangement joins TRBV5-1 to TRBJ1-1, with D perhaps TRBD1 (5 bases). V dropped 4 bases and J dropped 1 base, with 8 bases sitting between them. CDR3 length: 13 amino acids. Germline values: CDR1 SGHRS, CDR2 YFSETQ.

The chain carries TRBV6-4 and TRBJ2-3; weak D call: TRBD1 (5 bases). The germline V and J ends were trimmed by 0 bases and 6 bases, with 19 bases remaining between them. CDR1 and CDR2 from the germline V gene are MRHNA and SNTAGT. The CDR3 has 17 amino acids. As DNA, the CDR3 is TGTGCCAGCAGTGACTCGAGGAGCAAAGGGGTCCACGATACGCAGTATTTT. It yields the protein CASSDSRSKGVHDTQYF.